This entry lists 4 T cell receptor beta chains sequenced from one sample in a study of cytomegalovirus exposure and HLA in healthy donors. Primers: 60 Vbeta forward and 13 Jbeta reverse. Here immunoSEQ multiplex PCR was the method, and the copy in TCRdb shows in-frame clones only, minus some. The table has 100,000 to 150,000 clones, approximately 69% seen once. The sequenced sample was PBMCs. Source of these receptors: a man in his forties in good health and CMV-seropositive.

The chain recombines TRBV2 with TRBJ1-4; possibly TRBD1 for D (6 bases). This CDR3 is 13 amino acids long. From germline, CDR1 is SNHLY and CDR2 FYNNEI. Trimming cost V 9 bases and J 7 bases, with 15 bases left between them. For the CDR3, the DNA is TGTGCCAGTACCAGGGGTCTTATTGAAAAACTGTTTTTT. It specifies CASTRGLIEKLFF.

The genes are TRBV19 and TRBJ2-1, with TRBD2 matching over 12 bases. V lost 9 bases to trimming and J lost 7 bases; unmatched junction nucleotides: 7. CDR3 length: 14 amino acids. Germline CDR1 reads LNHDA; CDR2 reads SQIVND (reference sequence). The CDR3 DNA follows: TGTGCCAGCAGACTAGCGGGAGATTCGAATGAGCAGTTCTTC. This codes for CASRLAGDSNEQFF.

The CDR3 coding sequence is TGCGCCAGCAGCTACAACGACCAGGGCACCTACGAGCAGTACTTC. This codes for CASSYNDQGTYEQYF. The chain has TRBV5-1 and TRBJ2-7; D is possibly TRBD1 (5 bases). V was shortened by 3 bases and J by 2 bases, with 15 bases between the two germline ends. In germline, CDR1 is SGHRS, CDR2 YFSETQ. The length of the CDR3 is 15 residues. Full variable domain (missing parts from reference TRBV5-1 and TRBJ2-7): KAGVTQTPRYLIKTRGQQVTLSCSPISGHRSVSWYQQTPGQGLQFLFEYFSETQRNKGNFPGRFSGRQFSNSRSEMNVSTLELGDSALYLCASSYNDQGTYEQYFGPGTRLTVT.

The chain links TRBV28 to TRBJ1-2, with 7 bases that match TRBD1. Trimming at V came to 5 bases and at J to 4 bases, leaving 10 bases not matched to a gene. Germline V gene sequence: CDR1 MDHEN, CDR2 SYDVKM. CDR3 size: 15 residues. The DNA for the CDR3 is TGTGCCAGCAGTCACTCCCCCCGGGACAGCTATGGCTACACCTTC. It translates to CASSHSPRDSYGYTF.